The 10 T cell receptor beta chains below were found in one sample sequenced in a study of identical twins. TCRdb analysed the 5' RACE reads with MiXCR anew, one entry per CDR3 protein. This sample has fewer than 450,000 distinct CDR3 sequences, with 9% to 10% found just once. The specimen sequenced was naive T cells sorted from blood. These receptors were collected from a woman in her forties or fifties in good health.

In this sample, this clonotype turned up a few times. This sequence joins TRBV14 and TRBJ2-1; 11 positions agree with TRBD2. CDR1 is SGHDN and CDR2 is FVKESK in the germline V gene. The CDR3 sequence is 14 residues long. J gave up 9 bases and V 4 bases, and 5 bases lay outside the gene matches. The CDR3 is CASSPSGRSIEQFF. The CDR3 bases are TGTGCCAGCAGCCCTAGCGGGAGGTCTATTGAGCAGTTCTTC.

The V and J genes are TRBV20-1 and TRBJ1-1; 7 nucleotides align to TRBD1. V gave up 4 bases and J gave up 6 bases; unmatched junction bases: 11. The CDR3 covers 14 residues. Germline V lookup: CDR1 DFQATT, CDR2 SNEGSKA (reference sequence). CDR3 sequence: CSAKDRERVAEAFF. The CDR3 bases are TGCAGTGCTAAAGACAGGGAACGGGTCGCTGAAGCTTTCTTT.

This clonotype was counted only a few times. V usage is TRBV6-4 and J usage is TRBJ2-3; unclear D gene. Germline V gives CDR1 MRHNA, CDR2 SNTAGT. Trimming left V 0 bases short and J 0 bases short, with 10 bases between. The CDR3 runs 16 residues. The CDR3 DNA sequence: TGTGCCAGCAGTGACTCACGGGCGTTCAGCACAGATACGCAGTATTTT. Translated: CASSDSRAFSTDTQYF.

This clonotype was detected a few times. This chain connects TRBV4-1 to TRBJ2-1; the match to TRBD2 covers 7 bases. The CDR3 has 17 residues. The germline gives CDR1 MGHRA, CDR2 YSYEKL. Trimming removed 3 bases from V and 4 bases from J; junction bases left unmatched: 12. The CDR3 is CASSQKTGTTEYNEQFF. Here the CDR3 DNA reads TGCGCCAGCAGCCAGAAGACCGGGACTACCGAATACAATGAGCAGTTCTTC.

This clonotype was detected a few times. The rearrangement links TRBV10-3 to TRBJ2-3; 10 bases line up with TRBD1. This CDR3 has 15 amino acids. In germline, CDR1 is ENHRY, CDR2 SYGVKD. The trim removed 7 bases at V and 3 bases at J, leaving 7 bases unmatched. The CDR3 protein is CAITQPGQGTDTQYF. In DNA, the CDR3 is TGTGCCATCACCCAGCCGGGACAGGGGACAGATACGCAGTATTTT.

The V call is TRBV7-8, the J call TRBJ2-1; D call uncertain. This CDR3 has 13 residues. Trimming removed 6 bases from V and 6 bases from J, with 12 bases in between. Germline V CDR1 and CDR2: SGHVS, FQNEAQ. The CDR3 protein is CASRGAGANEQFF. DNA of the CDR3: TGTGCCAGCAGGGGTGCCGGAGCCAATGAGCAGTTCTTC.

This sequence joins TRBV6-2 or TRBV6-3 and TRBJ1-4, with 7 nucleotides matching TRBD1. Trimming cost V 10 bases and J 8 bases; bases outside gene matches: 13. The CDR3 is made up of 14 amino acids. Germline V CDR1 and CDR2: MNHEY, SVGEGT. The CDR3 loop is CATTSGQAGEKLFF. CDR3 bases: TGTGCCACCACCAGCGGACAGGCGGGCGAAAAACTGTTTTTT.

This clonotype was picked up many times. The J gene is TRBJ2-1, the V gene TRBV5-1, with a tentative D call TRBD1 (6 bases). Germline CDR1 is SGHRS and CDR2 is YFSETQ. V was shortened by 0 bases and J by 4 bases, with 11 bases between the two germline ends. The CDR3 is 15 residues long. CDR3 nucleotides: TGCGCCAGCAGCTTGGGGGGGACACCTTACAATGAGCAGTTCTTC. It is translated as CASSLGGTPYNEQFF.

The rearrangement joins TRBV12-3 or TRBV12-4 to TRBJ1-6; D unclear. There are 13 residues in the CDR3. Deletions cut 3 bases from V and 10 bases from J, with 10 bases between. CDR3 loop: CASSFSVGSPLHF. As DNA, the CDR3 is TGTGCCAGCAGTTTTTCGGTCGGCTCACCCCTCCACTTT.

J is TRBJ2-4 and V is TRBV11-3; 7 positions match TRBD1. Germline V gene lookup returns CDR1 SGHNT and CDR2 YENEEA. V shed 1 base and J 0 bases; nucleotides not matched to a gene: 3. This CDR3 has 16 residues. CDR3: CASSLADRLAKNIQYF. The CDR3, as DNA: TGTGCCAGCAGCTTAGCGGACAGGTTAGCCAAAAACATTCAGTACTTC. Filled out from reference TRBV11-3 and TRBJ2-4, the complete variable domain reads EAGVVQSPRYKIIEKKQPVAFWCNPISGHNTLYWYLQNLGQGPELLIRYENEEAVDDSQLPKDRFSAERLKGVDSTLKIQPAELGDSAVYLCASSLADRLAKNIQYFGAGTRLSVL.